This T cell receptor beta chain was captured in a study of T cells in Graves' hyperthyroidism and ophthalmopathy. The sample holds many counts of this clonotype. Trimming took 2 bases from V and 5 from J, leaving 12 bases between them. This CDR3 has 13 residues. Germline V lookup: CDR1 SQVTM, CDR2 ANQGSEA. Regions amplified from RNA transcripts were the TCR beta CDR3 regions. Primed by the HTBI set, a first-round RT-PCR was run on the TCR CDR3. TCRdb re-derived calls from the multiplex PCR reads in MiXCR, one entry per CDR3 protein. This sample has 650,000 to 800,000 distinct CDR3 sequences; approximately 42% occur once, and the top ten carry under 8%.

Source material: peripheral blood or thyroid tissue (not recorded which). This chain connects TRBV29-1 to TRBJ2-5; D is possibly TRBD1 or TRBD2 (5 bases each). This clonotype originated in an adult man with Graves' disease, either hyperthyroidism or ophthalmopathy (not recorded which). CDR3 in DNA: TGCAGCGTTGAAAGAGGGGTTCGCGAGACCCAGTACTTC. It codes for CSVERGVRETQYF.